The rows below give T cell receptor beta chains drawn from one sample of a study of T cell changes during pregnancy in multiple sclerosis. Sequencing used immunoSEQ multiplex PCR; TCRdb keeps in-frame clones, though not all of them. The table has more than 85,000 clones, 90% to 95% seen once; the top ten hold approximately 0.88%. The source was peripheral blood, collected before pregnancy. The receptors come from a female donor with multiple sclerosis, enrolled in a pregnancy study. The CDR3 runs from the conserved cysteine through the conserved F or W. D genes are given only for firm matches. The size field is filled for only some rows; it gives once, few, many or a size class.

cdr3_nt,cdr3_aa,cdr3_length,d_call,j_call,clone_size,v_call
TGTGCCTCCAGCGCGGGCCATCCCACCTACGAGCAGTACTTC,CASSAGHPTYEQYF,14,NA,TRBJ2-7,NA,TRBV30
TGCGCCAGCAGCCTCTTGACTGTTGACACTGAAGCTTTCTTT,CASSLLTVDTEAFF,14,NA,TRBJ1-1,NA,TRBV4-3
TGCAGCGCCACGGGAGGGCCTTTTTACGAGCAGTACTTC,CSATGGPFYEQYF,13,TRBD2,TRBJ2-7,NA,TRBV29-1
TGTGCCAGCAGCCGGGACTCCTACAATGAGCAGTTCTTC,CASSRDSYNEQFF,13,NA,TRBJ2-1,once,TRBV11-3
TGTGCCTGGAGGGGACAGGGGACTAACTATGGCTACACCTTC,CAWRGQGTNYGYTF,14,TRBD1,TRBJ1-2,NA,TRBV30
TGTGCCAGCCCTGCGGGGACTGAAGCTTTCTTT,CASPAGTEAFF,11,NA,TRBJ1-1,NA,TRBV2
TGTGCCAGCACCGAGTCGGGGAACAATCAGCCCCAGCATTTT,CASTESGNNQPQHF,14,NA,TRBJ1-5,NA,TRBV2
TGTGCCAGCAGCGTAGTTTCTAGCGGGAGGAACGAGCAGTACTTC,CASSVVSSGRNEQYF,15,TRBD2,TRBJ2-7,NA,TRBV9
TGTGCCAGCAGTTTAGGACTAGCGGGAGCGGGCTACGAGCAGTACTTC,CASSLGLAGAGYEQYF,16,TRBD2,TRBJ2-7,NA,TRBV6-5
TGCGCCAGCAGCCAGTCTAGCGGCTCCTACAATGAGCAGTTCTTC,CASSQSSGSYNEQFF,15,TRBD2,TRBJ2-1,once,TRBV4-3
TGTGCCAGCAGTGATTTGACAGACTACTATGGCTACACCTTC,CASSDLTDYYGYTF,14,NA,TRBJ1-2,NA,TRBV6-1
TGTGCCAGCAGCTTCGGACAGGGTACTGAAGCTTTCTTT,CASSFGQGTEAFF,13,TRBD1,TRBJ1-1,NA,TRBV11-2
TGTGCCAGCAGCACACGCTCGGGGGACACTGAAGCTTTCTTT,CASSTRSGDTEAFF,14,NA,TRBJ1-1,NA,TRBV4-2
TGTGCCAGCAGCCAGTTGGGCGGGAGGGCCTACGAGCAGTACTTC,CASSQLGGRAYEQYF,15,TRBD2,TRBJ2-7,NA,TRBV7-9
TGCGCCAGCAGCTTGTCCAGGATCCCTGGGGCCAACGTCCTGACTTTC,CASSLSRIPGANVLTF,16,NA,TRBJ2-6,NA,TRBV5-1
TGCGCCAGCAGCCAAGTGGGGACAGGGAGTGGCTACACCTTC,CASSQVGTGSGYTF,14,TRBD1,TRBJ1-2,few,TRBV4-1
TGTGCCAGCAGCTTACGGGTCAACACTGAAGCTTTCTTT,CASSLRVNTEAFF,13,NA,TRBJ1-1,once,TRBV13
TGTGCCAGCAGTTATCACGGGGGCGGGGAGCTGTTTTTT,CASSYHGGGELFF,13,NA,TRBJ2-2,once,TRBV6-5
TGTGCCAGCAGTCCCGGACAGGAGTACGAGCAGTACTTC,CASSPGQEYEQYF,13,TRBD1,TRBJ2-7,NA,TRBV11-2
TGTGCCAGCAGCTTAAGGCGGGGCTACAATGAGCAGTTCTTC,CASSLRRGYNEQFF,14,NA,TRBJ2-1,NA,TRBV7-2
TGCGCCAGCAGCCACACAGGGGACTCTGGAAACACCATATATTTT,CASSHTGDSGNTIYF,15,TRBD1,TRBJ1-3,few,TRBV4-1
TGTGCCAGCAGTTACTCAGAGCTAATGAACACTGAAGCTTTCTTT,CASSYSELMNTEAFF,15,NA,TRBJ1-1,NA,TRBV6-5
TGTGCCACCATGATTGGACAAGGCAATCAGCCCCAGCATTTT,CATMIGQGNQPQHF,14,NA,TRBJ1-5,NA,TRBV15
TGTGCCAGCAGAGCCCCGGGACAGGGTGAGACCCAGTACTTC,CASRAPGQGETQYF,14,TRBD1,TRBJ2-5,NA,TRBV28
TGCAGCGCTGAGGACTGGACCTACGAGCAGTACTTC,CSAEDWTYEQYF,12,NA,TRBJ2-7,once,TRBV29-1
TGTGCCAGCAGCGCAGCGGAGACGAGCTACAATGAGCAGTTCTTC,CASSAAETSYNEQFF,15,NA,TRBJ2-1,NA,TRBV9
TGTGCCAGTAAGCCGGGGGAGGACTATGGCTACACCTTC,CASKPGEDYGYTF,13,NA,TRBJ1-2,NA,TRBV28
TGTGCCAGCAGCAAAAGGCCTAGCGGGAGGGCCGGAGGAGAGACCCAGTACTTC,CASSKRPSGRAGGETQYF,18,NA,TRBJ2-5,NA,TRBV21-1
TGTGCCAGCAGCCGCGACAGGGGGCAAGAAAAACTGTTTTTT,CASSRDRGQEKLFF,14,TRBD1,TRBJ1-4,NA,TRBV5-4
TGTGCCATCAGTGAAGGACAGGGTAAGGTGAACACTGAAGCTTTCTTT,CAISEGQGKVNTEAFF,16,TRBD1,TRBJ1-1,NA,TRBV10-3
TGTGCCAGCAGCTTAAAGGGACTAGCGGGACCCAGCTCCTACAATGAGCAGTTCTTC,CASSLKGLAGPSSYNEQFF,19,TRBD2,TRBJ2-1,NA,TRBV7-3
TGTGCCAGCAGTTTGGGGACAGGGGTTGCCGAGCAGTACTTC,CASSLGTGVAEQYF,14,TRBD1,TRBJ2-7,NA,TRBV27
TGTGCCAGCAGCCGGGGACTAGCGGGAGTTTTTACCGGGGAGCTGTTTTTT,CASSRGLAGVFTGELFF,17,TRBD2,TRBJ2-2,few,TRBV7-2
TGTGCCAGCAGCCTTAGACAGGGCCCCAAAGAGACCCAGTACTTC,CASSLRQGPKETQYF,15,TRBD1,TRBJ2-5,NA,TRBV7-7
TGTGCCAGCAGTTGGAGTGCTGGGGCCAACGTCCTGACTTTC,CASSWSAGANVLTF,14,NA,TRBJ2-6,NA,TRBV27
TGTGCCAGCACCGCTTACGAGTCACGGTACAATGAGCAGTTCTTC,CASTAYESRYNEQFF,15,NA,TRBJ2-1,NA,TRBV25-1
TGTGCCAGCAGCTTTGTCGGGAGCAATCAGCCCCAGCATTTT,CASSFVGSNQPQHF,14,NA,TRBJ1-5,NA,TRBV5-8
TGTGCCAGCAGCCCCGCCGATCGGGGACTAGGTGCAGATACGCAGTATTTT,CASSPADRGLGADTQYF,17,TRBD2,TRBJ2-3,NA,TRBV7-9
TGTGCCAGTAGGCTTCCGAGCACTGAAGCTTTCTTT,CASRLPSTEAFF,12,NA,TRBJ1-1,NA,TRBV19
TGTGCCAGCAGCCGGACAGGGTTCCCTGAAGCTTTCTTT,CASSRTGFPEAFF,13,TRBD1,TRBJ1-1,NA,TRBV5-6
TGCGCCAGCAGCCAAGAGAGGGACAGGACCTACGAGCAGTACTTC,CASSQERDRTYEQYF,15,TRBD1,TRBJ2-7,NA,TRBV4-1
TGTGCCAGCAGCTGGACTAGCGGGTCCTACGAGCAGTACTTC,CASSWTSGSYEQYF,14,TRBD2,TRBJ2-7,NA,TRBV27
TGTGCCAGCAGCTCTAGTCAATTAGAAGCTTTCTTT,CASSSSQLEAFF,12,NA,TRBJ1-1,NA,TRBV7-2
TGTGCCAGCAGCGGAACCAGACTAGGAGCGGATACGCAGTATTTT,CASSGTRLGADTQYF,15,NA,TRBJ2-3,NA,TRBV7-2
TGTGCCAGCAGGCGGAGGCGGGAGAACTCCTACGAGCAGTACTTC,CASRRRRENSYEQYF,15,TRBD2,TRBJ2-7,NA,TRBV6-1
TGTGCCAGCAGCTCCCAGGGGGGCTACGAGCAGTACTTC,CASSSQGGYEQYF,13,NA,TRBJ2-7,NA,TRBV9
TGTGCCAGCAGACCCTTAGCGACCCAAATGAATGAGCAGTTCTTC,CASRPLATQMNEQFF,15,NA,TRBJ2-1,NA,TRBV9
TGTGCCTGGAGTGTACGGACGCGGGGCACTGAAGCTTTCTTT,CAWSVRTRGTEAFF,14,NA,TRBJ1-1,NA,TRBV30
TGTGCCAGCAGTACGGGACAGGGGTTCAAAAACATTCAGTACTTC,CASSTGQGFKNIQYF,15,TRBD1,TRBJ2-4,NA,TRBV6-5
TGTGCCAGTAGTATCTCGGTTGAAGCTTTCTTT,CASSISVEAFF,11,NA,TRBJ1-1,few,TRBV19
TGTGCCATCAGCTTCGGGGCTAGCGGGAGCTACGAGCAGTACTTC,CAISFGASGSYEQYF,15,TRBD2,TRBJ2-7,NA,TRBV10-3